The present T cell receptor beta chain was sequenced within a study of shared clonotypes between healthy human individuals. Method: immunoSEQ multiplex PCR; TCRdb's copy keeps in-frame clones and lacks some. The sample includes around 690,000 clones, 90% of them seen just once. The CDR3 has 15 amino acids. V lost 4 bases to trimming and J lost 2 bases, with 12 bases between them. Germline CDR1 is ENHRY and CDR2 is SYGVKD. Notes on the study in general: In this cohort, only blood was sampled, and tissue repertoires likely differ. Memory subsets generally showed smaller estimated richness than naive subsets did.

The study enrolled healthy HIV-negative adults without recent acute infections or vaccinations as donors. As to this clone: Its target is unknown.

J is TRBJ2-1 and V is TRBV10-3; TRBD1 might be the D (6 bases). Sequenced material: memory CD8+ T cells from PBMCs. Specified subset: CD45RO+ cells pooled with CCR7-negative TemRA cells. The source of this sequence is a man younger than 30 in good health. Some clones in this sample may be carry-over from other donors' samples. The chain's CDR3 is CAISVRGDTYNEQFF. CDR3 nucleotide sequence: TGTGCCATCAGTGTTCGAGGGGACACCTACAATGAGCAGTTCTTC.